This TCR beta chain emerged from a study of cytomegalovirus exposure and HLA in healthy donors. About the research overall: Early released data comprised some 91 million unique TCRs from HLA-typed donors. Genotyping showed 70% to 90% of almost 400 donors falling in the Caucasian-associated ancestry cluster. The study's findings and limits: Across donors, presence/absence analyses took sequencing depth to be roughly uniform. A later analysis showed TCR association rates differing by HLA locus, peaking at DRB1 and lowest at HLA-C.

PCR used 60 Vbeta primers and 13 Jbeta primers. The method was immunoSEQ multiplex PCR; TCRdb's version includes in-frame clones alone and lacks a portion of them. Here the sample spans more than 95,000 clones, around 80% being singletons. This clone was counted a few times. The antigen is undetermined. Material for sequencing was PBMCs. The receptor was derived from a man aged 30-40 years in good health and CMV-seropositive.

CDR3 DNA sequence: TGCGCCAGCAGTCCAGGGAACTCCTACGAGCAGTACTTC. Protein product: CASSPGNSYEQYF. The J gene is TRBJ2-7, the V gene TRBV5-1; tentative D call: TRBD1 (5 bases). The CDR3 is made up of 13 amino acids. The V and J ends lost 5 bases and 0 bases respectively, with 9 bases between them. Germline-derived CDR1 and CDR2 are SGHRS and YFSETQ. Supplemented by reference TRBV5-1 and TRBJ2-7, the full variable domain reads KAGVTQTPRYLIKTRGQQVTLSCSPISGHRSVSWYQQTPGQGLQFLFEYFSETQRNKGNFPGRFSGRQFSNSRSEMNVSTLELGDSALYLCASSPGNSYEQYFGPGTRLTVT.